One and the same sample provided the 16 T cell receptor beta chains below, sequenced in a study of blood T cell repertoires in COVID-19. Profiled with immunoSEQ multiplex PCR; TCRdb holds only in-frame clones, not every one. The sample contains a few hundred thousand clones, more than 80% of which appear only once. Specimen: peripheral blood. These TCRs come from a woman under 40 with COVID-19, enrolled during active disease.

V gene TRBV2 combines with J gene TRBJ2-2; 12 nucleotides line up with TRBD2. The J segment lost 4 bases and the V segment lost 6 bases, leaving 3 bases of the junction unmatched. This CDR3 contains 15 residues. Germline V gives CDR1 SNHLY, CDR2 FYNNEI. The CDR3 DNA reads TGTGCCAGCAGAGGGACTAGCGGGTCCACCGGGGAGCTGTTTTTT. It yields the protein CASRGTSGSTGELFF.

This sequence joins TRBV4-1 and TRBJ1-2; D might be TRBD1 (6 bases). The CDR3 totals 16 residues. V was trimmed by 3 bases and J by 5 bases, leaving 19 bases between them. Germline loops: CDR1 MGHRA, CDR2 YSYEKL. Here the CDR3 DNA reads TGCGCCAGCAGCCACCAGACAGGCCTACCGGGTTATGGCTACACCTTC. Translated, it gives CASSHQTGLPGYGYTF.

The rearrangement joins TRBV19 to TRBJ1-2, with 9 bases lining up with TRBD1. This CDR3 spans 16 amino acids. Germline V gene sequence: CDR1 LNHDA, CDR2 SQIVND (reference sequence). Losses at the gene ends were 6 bases for V and 4 bases for J; bases not matched to a gene: 12. CDR3 residues: CASSPSTLTGGYGYTF. The CDR3 region has the DNA TGTGCCAGTAGCCCGTCTACACTGACAGGGGGCTATGGCTACACCTTC.

Turning to this clone: The junction departs from the called germline gene at one end, perhaps through a read error. The same CDR3 arises from other DNA sequences in this sample as well. J is TRBJ1-1 and V is TRBV6-5, with D tentatively TRBD1 (5 bases). In germline, CDR1 is MNHEY, CDR2 SVGAGI. This CDR3 is 14 amino acids long. CDR3 sequence (DNA): TGTGCTAGCAGTTGGGCAGGGAAGGGCACTGAAGCTTTCTTT. Translated, it gives CASSWAGKGTEAFF.

J is TRBJ2-7 and V is TRBV6-2 or TRBV6-3, with TRBD2 identical over 10 bases. V lost 6 bases and J lost 3; bases outside the gene matches: 14. Germline CDR1 MNHEY, CDR2 SVGEGT. The CDR3 runs to 17 residues. The CDR3 loop is CASSTGRRLAGLYEQYV. In DNA form, the CDR3 reads TGTGCCAGCAGCACGGGTCGTAGACTAGCGGGCCTCTACGAGCAGTACGTC.

The sample holds one count of this clone. The chain combines TRBV5-1 with TRBJ2-1; TRBD2 matches 8 bases. The CDR3 loop spans 15 amino acids. CDR1 and CDR2 from the germline V gene are SGHRS and YFSETQ. V shed 4 bases, J shed 5 bases, and the junction held 8 bases outside the gene matches. The CDR3 DNA reads TGCGCCAGCAGCCCATTTGCGGGGGGAAACAATGAGCAGTTCTTC. This gives the protein CASSPFAGGNNEQFF.

The chain joins TRBV6-5 to TRBJ1-4; no clear D gene. Germline lookup yields CDR1 MNHEY and CDR2 SVGAGI. The CDR3 totals 16 residues. The V and J ends lost 0 bases and 7 bases respectively, with 15 bases between them. DNA of the CDR3: TGTGCCAGCAGTTACTCGAGTCCCGGGCGGGGTGAAAAACTGTTTTTT. This codes for CASSYSSPGRGEKLFF.

CDR3 coding DNA: TGTGCCAGCAGCTTATCCGGGAACACTGAAGCTTTCTTT. Encoded protein: CASSLSGNTEAFF. The genes are TRBV11-2 and TRBJ1-1, with D unclear. Trimming took 2 bases from V and 1 from J, leaving 5 bases between them. Germline V gene lookup returns CDR1 SGHAT and CDR2 FQNNGV. The CDR3 contains 13 residues.

The gene calls are TRBV7-9 and TRBJ2-3; possible D gene TRBD1, 6 bases. CDR1 SEHNR and CDR2 FQNEAQ come from the germline V gene (reference sequence). This CDR3 spans 16 amino acids. The V end was cut by 10 bases, the J end by 0 bases, with 20 bases between. The DNA for the CDR3 is TGTGCCAACTGGGACACCCTGGGGGCTAGCACAGATACGCAGTATTTT. Amino acids: CANWDTLGASTDTQYF. Drawing the rest from reference TRBV7-9 and TRBJ2-3, the complete variable domain is DTGVSQNPRHKITKRGQNVTFRCDPISEHNRLYWYRQTLGQGPEFLTYFQNEAQLEKSRLLSDRFSAERPKGSFSTLEIQRTEQGDSAMYLCANWDTLGASTDTQYFGPGTRLTVL.

V gene TRBV11-2 combines with J gene TRBJ2-3; 12 bases match TRBD2. The germline V gene has CDR1 SGHAT and CDR2 FQNNGV. The CDR3 extends over 16 amino acids. J was trimmed by 2 bases and V by 1 base; bases with no gene match: 1. The CDR3 bases are TGTGCCAGCAGCTTAGGACTAGCGGGGGCCACAGATACGCAGTATTTT. Protein: CASSLGLAGATDTQYF.

V gene TRBV6-5 combines with J gene TRBJ2-5, with 11 nucleotides matching TRBD2. Losses at the gene ends were 7 bases for V and 2 bases for J; bases not matched to a gene: 0. This CDR3 has 13 amino acids. CDR1 is MNHEY, CDR2 SVGAGI, per germline. The CDR3 coding sequence is TGTGCCAGCACTAGCGGGGGGCAAGAGACCCAGTACTTC. It yields the protein CASTSGGQETQYF.

The V and J genes are TRBV6-5 and TRBJ1-1; TRBD1 aligns across 7 bases. Germline trimming cut 4 bases from V and 4 bases from J; bases unmatched to any gene: 9. Germline V gene lookup returns CDR1 MNHEY and CDR2 SVGAGI. The CDR3 spans 15 residues. Written as DNA, the CDR3 is TGTGCCAGCAGTTTGGCAGGGGGTTTTGGCACTGAAGCTTTCTTT. It codes for CASSLAGGFGTEAFF.

The rearrangement joins TRBV6-2 or TRBV6-3 to TRBJ1-1; a possible D gene is TRBD1 (5 bases). In germline, CDR1 is MNHEY, CDR2 SVGEGT. V gave up 4 bases and J gave up 7 bases, with 19 bases separating them. This CDR3 is 15 amino acids long. The CDR3 spells CASSSFRGGFYEAFF. For the CDR3, the DNA is TGTGCCAGCAGTTCTTTTAGGGGTGGATTCTATGAAGCTTTCTTT.

This clone was seen only once. The V gene is TRBV6-2 or TRBV6-3, the J gene TRBJ2-3, with 10 bases identical to TRBD2. Germline loops: CDR1 MNHEY, CDR2 SVGEGT. The CDR3 consists of 14 residues. Losses at the gene ends were 5 bases for V and 3 bases for J; bases not matched to a gene: 2. The chain's CDR3 is CASSPGLATDTQYF. In nucleotides, the CDR3 is TGTGCCAGCAGTCCGGGACTAGCGACAGATACGCAGTATTTT.

The chain is built from TRBV30 and TRBJ2-5; 9 bases line up with TRBD2. The V and J ends lost 4 bases and 4 bases, in that order; junction bases with no gene match: 10. The CDR3 has 15 amino acids. Per the germline V gene, CDR1 is GTSNPN and CDR2 is SVGIG (reference sequence). The CDR3 coding sequence is TGTGCCTGGACTCTAGCGGGATCGGTTCGAGAGACCCAGTACTTC. It translates to CAWTLAGSVRETQYF.

This rearrangement joins TRBV12-3 or TRBV12-4 to TRBJ1-2; the D is unclear. CDR3 length: 13 residues. Trimming stripped 1 base from V and 10 bases from J, with 13 bases between. The CDR3 nucleotides read TGTGCCAGCAGTTTAGATCGGGTTCGTGTCTACACCTTC. Translation gives CASSLDRVRVYTF.